What follows describes a single TCR beta chain. This clonotype was seen many times. Its cognate antigen has yet to be identified. No base-level quality is on record; no much larger clone is a single base apart. This sample was included in a study of identical twins (dated by TCRdb to 2016 to 2018). The study in broad terms: To test whether fetal clonotypes persist, the study used deep sequencing on TCR alpha and beta repertoires from monozygotic twins, unrelated adults of various ages, and cord blood. To rule out contamination, the twin experiments were replicated at different times with different library preparation protocols. On the study overall, not on this receptor specifically: Compared with coincidental sharing between unrelated individuals, out-of-frame TCR alpha sequences shared between twins had an excess of sequences with low generation probability. Recombination models systematically underestimated out-of-frame TCR alpha sharing in monozygotic twins but agreed with sharing between unrelated individuals. Conclusions relied on cross-sectional statistical analysis, since the same donors could not be followed over many years. A weaker excess of twin sharing was found in beta out-of-frame sequences because the signal-to-noise ratio was lowered by fewer shared sequences. Abundant cord blood beta clonotypes had fewer insertions, young adult naive repertoires showed a similar but weaker trend, and memory repertoires showed no such trend. Invariant T cells such as MAIT and iNKT could partly confound zero-insertion analyses, though diverse VJ usage argued against this for most clonotypes.

Every donor in the study was a healthy Caucasian. Three pairs of female monozygotic twins, all aged roughly 18 to 29 years, were included in the twin cohort. Peripheral blood mononuclear cells were the source from which RNA for the TCR libraries was isolated. The library was prepared using 5' RACE. TCRdb shows the sequencer as Illumina HiSeq 2000. Template switching added a universal primer binding site, and the final cDNA carried a unique molecular identifier that allowed TCR cDNA molecules to be counted accurately. Specific primers in the conserved constant-segment region were used to synthesize first-strand cDNA for the TCR alpha and beta chains. To control for contamination, each cDNA library was double barcoded with a SMART-Mk sample barcode plus Illumina barcodes. TruSeq adapter sequences, together with Illumina sample barcodes, were added in two successive PCR steps. TCR alpha and beta cDNA libraries were sequenced on the Illumina HiSeq platform with custom primers. As for how the authors treated the data: MiGEC was used to process raw reads and extract unique molecular identifiers, and MiXCR was used to find CDR3 positions. Recombination models were inferred per individual with the repgenHMM and IGoR tools using an EM algorithm. Shared clonotypes were analyzed with the tcR package in R, and sharing was normalized by the product of cloneset sizes. To study raw recombination free of thymic and clonal selection effects, out-of-frame nonproductive sequences were analyzed. In TCRdb, the public reads were trimmed at Q25 with fastp and aligned with MiXCR, with productive beta chains retained. Each record represents a unique CDR3 protein, reported with the most common genes and DNA among its rows. TCRdb assigned the V and J calls; the authors' analysis was not used. The sample records a few hundred thousand distinct CDR3 sequences, 9.6% of which are singletons. 2.5% to 3.5% of the sample is in the top ten clones.

The V end loses 10 bases and the J end loses 4 bases, and a stretch of 17 bases separates them. CDR1 MDHEN and CDR2 SYDVKM are derived from the germline V gene. The cysteine opens and the phenylalanine closes a CDR3 of 14 amino acids. Just CDR3 DNA is preserved here, 42 bases in frame from base 1. The data also belong to a second study, concerning yellow fever vaccine responses in identical twins. As the second study states: The authors reported that the T cell response to vaccination in identical twins appeared partly convergent and partly personalized. In identical twins, the study followed T cell clones that responded to the vaccine with precision.

The clonotype originates from a woman aged 18-29 years in good health. The sequencing sample was made of PBMCs. The chain uses TRBV28 and TRBJ1-5; a weak D assignment points to TRBD1 (5 bases agree). CDR3 sequence: CATGAGVGNQPQHF. The bases read TGTGCCACCGGGGCGGGGGTGGGTAATCAGCCCCAGCATTTT. Full variable domain (CDR3 extended with the reference TRBV28 and TRBJ1-5 proteins): DVKVTQSSRYLVKRTGEKVFLECVQDMDHENMFWYRQDPGLGLRLIYFSYDVKMKEKGDIPEGYSVSREKKERFSLILESASTNQTSMYLCATGAGVGNQPQHFGDGTRLSIL.